This record covers a single TCR beta chain. The sample originates from a study of control samples from healthy donors and cancer patients. Generated by immunoSEQ multiplex PCR, the TCRdb table keeps only in-frame clones and is missing some. The sample has roughly 400,000 clones, approximately 92% seen once. Per germline, CDR1 SEHNR and CDR2 FQNEAQ (reference sequence). The length of the CDR3 is 14 residues. V dropped 5 bases and J dropped 0 bases, with 8 bases sitting between them. This chain links TRBV7-9 with TRBJ2-1; D uncertain. The source of this sequence is a man aged 35 to 55 with head and neck cancer. The sequenced material came from PBMCs. CDR3 in amino acids: CASSPSSSYNEQFF. DNA of the CDR3: TGTGCCAGCAGCCCAAGTAGCTCCTACAATGAGCAGTTCTTC.